The TCR beta chain described here comes from a study of CD8+ T cells in alopecia areata (dated by TCRdb to the late 2010s). Study-level background: The treated patients took part in an open-label pilot trial in which moderate-to-severe alopecia areata was treated with oral tofacitinib at 5 to 10 mg twice daily. Patients received tofacitinib for 6 to 18 months and were then followed off drug for 6 months to check for delayed response and recurrence. In treated patients, disease severity was measured using the SALT score, which gives the percentage of scalp surface area affected. The study used high-throughput TCRbeta sequencing to examine T cell clonal expansion in alopecia areata, in both the C3H/HeJ mouse model and human patients. Scalp tissue and sorted CD4+ and CD8+ peripheral blood T cells from patchy and totalis/universalis alopecia areata patients and from healthy controls were covered by human TCRbeta sequencing. Patients on tofacitinib were biopsied at baseline and after 4 and 24 weeks of treatment, and several of the patients also had a later scalp biopsy. Scalp clonality was compared across normal scalp (n=4), patchy alopecia areata scalp (n=8), and alopecia totalis/universalis scalp (n=8). RNA came from the PAXgene miRNA kit for fixed scalp, the miRNeasy kit for PBMCs, and the RNeasy kit for mouse skin. immunoSEQ multiplex PCR using 35 Vbeta forward primers and 13 Jbeta reverse primers was used to amplify TCRbeta CDR3 regions.

CDR1 and CDR2 (SQVTM, ANQGSEA) derive from the germline V gene. Trimming removed 3 bases from V and 1 base from J; the gene matches leave 4 bases unexplained. The CDR3 holds 14 amino acids from the cysteine to the phenylalanine. The entry retains the CDR3 DNA only, 42 bases that are in frame from base 1. Study-level results and caveats: Because the treated cohort was small and included a single nonresponder, larger studies are needed to assess links between baseline CD8+ expansion and response. Compared with normal scalp, lesional scalp had higher clonality and more expanded CD8+ clones, particularly in alopecia totalis/universalis, a pattern that suggests antigenic drive. Unlike mouse skin, where gammadelta T cells dominate, normal human skin contains resident alphabeta T cells that get sequenced too, which complicates analysis of the scalp TCR repertoire. Tofacitinib significantly decreased scalp clonality and the number of expanded CD8+ clones among the top 100 scalp clones. Shared TCR sequences between patients were less evident than in mice, which may be partly attributable to HLA diversity in the patient population. During tofacitinib treatment, many expanded lesional clones remained in scalp and blood, and this persistence may partly explain relapse after treatment is stopped.

Reading the label with the study, this specimen's time point is: less than five weeks on oral tofacitinib. Explained via the paper, the treatment or condition label denotes: oral pan-JAK inhibitor, 5-10 mg twice daily. Peripheral blood and lesional scalp punch biopsies were obtained from patients with alopecia areata. PBMCs were isolated by density centrifugation and stained for CD3, CD4 and CD8, and CD4+ and CD8+ T cells were sorted on a FACSAria. The protocol used for the library was the immunoSEQ multiplex PCR assay. To provide template for TCR sequencing, every sample had RNA extracted and reverse transcribed into cDNA. First-strand cDNA was synthesized with SuperScript III using a 2:1 mix of oligo-dT and random hexamers. Amplification bias was assessed with a synthetic immune receptor repertoire, and residual bias was removed computationally. Turning to the authors' computational methods: Raw reads were preprocessed to remove errors, and CDR3 was defined by IMGT conventions from the conserved cysteine to phenylalanine. To get clonality, Shannon entropy was normalized by log2 of the number of productive unique TCRs and the result was subtracted from 1. CD4 or CD8 identity of scalp clones was inferred by cross-referencing scalp TCRbeta sequences with sorted blood CD4 and CD8 repertoires. TCRdb carries this immuneACCESS record with in-frame sequences only. Its versions omit some clonotypes, under half of them owing to an unresolved V gene in the studies checked, with the rest unexplained. V, J and clone size were drawn from that table, and D and trimming were deduced from the DNA. Present in this sample are about 140,000 clones, 86% of which were seen just once. Of the sample, less than 15% is held by the ten largest clones.

In the case of this clone: What antigen it recognizes has not been identified. Base quality data are lacking; no much larger clone is found one base away.

Sequenced here: CD8+ T cells sorted from blood, sampled at week 4, from a patient treated with tofacitinib. The TCR comes from a human donor with alopecia areata. The chain couples TRBV29-1 to TRBJ2-7, and TRBD2 matches 9 of the central bases. At the DNA level, the sequence is TGCAGCGTTGAGGTAGCGGGAGTGTCCTACGAGCAGTACTTC. It encodes CSVEVAGVSYEQYF.